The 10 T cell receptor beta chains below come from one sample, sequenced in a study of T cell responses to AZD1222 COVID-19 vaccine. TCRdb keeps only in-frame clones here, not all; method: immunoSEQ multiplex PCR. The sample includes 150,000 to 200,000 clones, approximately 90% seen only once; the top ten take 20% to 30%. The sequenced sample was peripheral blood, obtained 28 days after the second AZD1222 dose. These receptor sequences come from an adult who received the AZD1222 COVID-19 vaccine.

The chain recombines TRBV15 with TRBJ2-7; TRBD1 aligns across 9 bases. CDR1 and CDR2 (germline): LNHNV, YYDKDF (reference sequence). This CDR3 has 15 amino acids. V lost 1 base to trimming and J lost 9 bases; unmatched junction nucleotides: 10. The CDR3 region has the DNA TGTGCCACCAGCAGAGCCGGGACAGGGTTTGGTGGGCAGTACTTC. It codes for CATSRAGTGFGGQYF.

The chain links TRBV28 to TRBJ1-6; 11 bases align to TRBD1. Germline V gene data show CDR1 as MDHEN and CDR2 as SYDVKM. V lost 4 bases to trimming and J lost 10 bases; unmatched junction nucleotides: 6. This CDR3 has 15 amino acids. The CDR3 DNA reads TGTGCCAGCAGTTCAGGGGACAGGGGGGCGTCACCCCTCCACTTT. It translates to CASSSGDRGASPLHF.

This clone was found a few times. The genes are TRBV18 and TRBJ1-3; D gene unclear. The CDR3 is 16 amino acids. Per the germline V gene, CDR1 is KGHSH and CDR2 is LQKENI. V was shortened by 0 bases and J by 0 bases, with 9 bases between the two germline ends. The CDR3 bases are TGTGCCAGCTCACCACCGTCGGTAACCTCTGGAAACACCATATATTTT. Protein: CASSPPSVTSGNTIYF.

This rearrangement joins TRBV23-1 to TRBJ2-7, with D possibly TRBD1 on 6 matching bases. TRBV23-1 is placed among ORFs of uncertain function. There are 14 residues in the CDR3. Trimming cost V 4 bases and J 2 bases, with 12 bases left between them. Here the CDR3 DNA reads TGCGCCAGCAGTCTCCCGACAGGAGCCTACGAGCAGTACTTC. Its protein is CASSLPTGAYEQYF.

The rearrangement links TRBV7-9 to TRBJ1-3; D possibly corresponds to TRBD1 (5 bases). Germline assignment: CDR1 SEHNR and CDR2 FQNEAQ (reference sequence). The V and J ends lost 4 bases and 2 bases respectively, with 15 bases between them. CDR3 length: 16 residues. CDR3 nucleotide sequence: TGTGCCAGCAGCTCTATGTCCCTCAGGGCTGGAAACACCATATATTTT. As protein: CASSSMSLRAGNTIYF.

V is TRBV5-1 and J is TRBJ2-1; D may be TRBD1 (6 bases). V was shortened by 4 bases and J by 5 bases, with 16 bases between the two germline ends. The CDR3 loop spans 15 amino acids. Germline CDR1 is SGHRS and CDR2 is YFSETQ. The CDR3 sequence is CASSGGGGANNEQFF. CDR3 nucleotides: TGCGCCAGCAGCGGGGGCGGTGGGGCCAACAATGAGCAGTTCTTC.

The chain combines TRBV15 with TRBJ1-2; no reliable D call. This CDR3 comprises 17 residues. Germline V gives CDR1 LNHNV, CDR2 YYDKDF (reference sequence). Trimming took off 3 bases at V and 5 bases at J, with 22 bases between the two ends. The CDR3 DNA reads TGTGCCACCAGCAGCGACTCCGGCTTCGAGGCCCTATATGGCTACACCTTC. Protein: CATSSDSGFEALYGYTF.

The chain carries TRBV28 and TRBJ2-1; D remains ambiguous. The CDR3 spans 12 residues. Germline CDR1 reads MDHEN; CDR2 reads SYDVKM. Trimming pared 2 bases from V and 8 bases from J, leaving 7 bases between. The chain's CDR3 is CASSLEMDEQFF. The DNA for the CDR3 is TGTGCCAGCAGTTTAGAAATGGATGAGCAGTTCTTC.

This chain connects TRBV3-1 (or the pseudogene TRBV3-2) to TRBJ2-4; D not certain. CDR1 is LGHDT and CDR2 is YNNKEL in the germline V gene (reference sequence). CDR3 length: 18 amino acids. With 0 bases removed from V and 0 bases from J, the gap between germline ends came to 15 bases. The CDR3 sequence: CASSQDPPRRQAKNIQYF. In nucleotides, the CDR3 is TGTGCCAGCAGCCAAGACCCTCCCAGACGGCAAGCCAAAAACATTCAGTACTTC.

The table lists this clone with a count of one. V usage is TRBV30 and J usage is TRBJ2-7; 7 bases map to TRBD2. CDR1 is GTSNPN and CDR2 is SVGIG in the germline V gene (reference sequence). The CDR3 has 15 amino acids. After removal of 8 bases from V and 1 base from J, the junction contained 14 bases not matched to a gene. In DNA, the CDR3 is TGTGCCCCACAGGTGAGGGAGGGCTTTTCCTACGAGCAGTACTTC. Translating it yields CAPQVREGFSYEQYF.